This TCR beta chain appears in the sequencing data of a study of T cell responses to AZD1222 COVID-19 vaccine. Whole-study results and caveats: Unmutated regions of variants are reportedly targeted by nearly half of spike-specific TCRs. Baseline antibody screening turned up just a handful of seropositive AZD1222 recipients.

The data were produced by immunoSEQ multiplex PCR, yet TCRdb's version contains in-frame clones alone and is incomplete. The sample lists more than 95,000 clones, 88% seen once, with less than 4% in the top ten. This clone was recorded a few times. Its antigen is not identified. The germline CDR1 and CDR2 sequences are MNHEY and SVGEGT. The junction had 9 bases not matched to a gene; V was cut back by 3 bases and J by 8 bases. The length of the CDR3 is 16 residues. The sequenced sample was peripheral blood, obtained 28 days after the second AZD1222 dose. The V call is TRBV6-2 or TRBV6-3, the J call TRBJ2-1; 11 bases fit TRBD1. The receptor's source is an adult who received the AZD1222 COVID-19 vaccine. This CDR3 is CASSYIPGQGVDEQFF. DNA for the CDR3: TGTGCCAGCAGTTATATTCCGGGACAGGGGGTCGATGAGCAGTTCTTC.